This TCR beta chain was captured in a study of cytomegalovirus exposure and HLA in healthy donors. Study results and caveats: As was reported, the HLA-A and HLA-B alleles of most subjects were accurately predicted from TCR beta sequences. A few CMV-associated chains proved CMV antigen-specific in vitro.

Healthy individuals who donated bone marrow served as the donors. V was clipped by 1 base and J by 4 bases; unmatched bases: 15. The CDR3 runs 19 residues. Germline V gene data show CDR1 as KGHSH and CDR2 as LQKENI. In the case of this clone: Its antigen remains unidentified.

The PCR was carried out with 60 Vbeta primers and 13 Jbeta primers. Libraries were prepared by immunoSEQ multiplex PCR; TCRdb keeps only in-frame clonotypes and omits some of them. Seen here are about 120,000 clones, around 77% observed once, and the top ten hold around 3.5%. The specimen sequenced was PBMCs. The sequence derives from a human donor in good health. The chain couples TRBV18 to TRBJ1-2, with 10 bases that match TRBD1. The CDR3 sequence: CASSPLYAGTGETRYGYTF. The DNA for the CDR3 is TGTGCCAGCTCACCACTCTATGCCGGGACAGGGGAAACCCGCTATGGCTACACCTTC.